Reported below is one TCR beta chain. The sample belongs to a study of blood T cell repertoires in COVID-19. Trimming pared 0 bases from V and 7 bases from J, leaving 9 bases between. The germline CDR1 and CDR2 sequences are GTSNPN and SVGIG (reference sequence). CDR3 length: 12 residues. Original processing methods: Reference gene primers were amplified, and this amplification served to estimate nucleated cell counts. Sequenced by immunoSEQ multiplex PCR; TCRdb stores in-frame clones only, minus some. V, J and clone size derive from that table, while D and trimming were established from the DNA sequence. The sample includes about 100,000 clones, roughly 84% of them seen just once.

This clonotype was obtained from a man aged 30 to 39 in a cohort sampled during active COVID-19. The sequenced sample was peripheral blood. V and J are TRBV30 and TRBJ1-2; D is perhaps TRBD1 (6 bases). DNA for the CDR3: TGTGCCTGGAGTGTACGAGGGGGTGGCTACACCTTC. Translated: CAWSVRGGGYTF.